A selection of T cell receptor beta chains follows, all from one sample in a study of cytomegalovirus exposure and HLA in healthy donors. Clones were sequenced by immunoSEQ multiplex PCR, and TCRdb holds only the in-frame ones, with some missing. Of 170,000 or so clones in the sample, around three quarters are singletons; the top ten hold 1%. The sample taken for sequencing was PBMCs. The source of these receptors is a woman aged 45-59 years in good health and CMV-seropositive. Each CDR3 is given with its conserved first and last residue. D genes are given only for firm matches. Clone size is shown for a subset of rows, as once, few, many or a class of expanded clone.

>.|TRBV7-2|TRBJ2-3|TRBD1
TGTGCCAGCAGCTTATGGGGGACAGCCACAGATACGCAGTATTTT
CASSLWGTATDTQYF
>once|TRBV7-2|TRBJ1-5|.
TGTGCCAGCAGCTACGACACAGGGTATCAGCCCCAGCATTTT
CASSYDTGYQPQHF
>.|TRBV30|TRBJ1-5|TRBD1
TGTGCCTGGAGTGTACAGGGGGCGTTGAGCAATCAGCCCCAGCATTTT
CAWSVQGALSNQPQHF
>.|TRBV7-7|TRBJ2-7|.
TGTGCTAGCAGCGTGGAACAGGGCAGCTCCTACGAGCAGTACTTC
CASSVEQGSSYEQYF
>.|TRBV18|TRBJ2-7|.
TGTGCCAGCTCCCAAGGACAGACCTACGAGCAGTACTTC
CASSQGQTYEQYF
>.|TRBV4-2|TRBJ1-2|.
TGTGCCAGCAGCCAAGCGGGGGGCCGGAACTATGGCTACACCTTC
CASSQAGGRNYGYTF
>.|TRBV29-1|TRBJ2-1|TRBD2
TGCAGCGTGGGGGGACGTAGCGGGGGGGCCCCCTCCTCCCAGTTCTTC
CSVGGRSGGAPSSQFF
>.|TRBV27|TRBJ2-3|.
TGTGCCAGCACTCTACGTGGGGGGGCGCAGGATACGCAGTATTTT
CASTLRGGAQDTQYF
>.|TRBV28|TRBJ1-6|TRBD1
TGTGCCAGCAGTGTCCGAGGACAGGGAGATAATTCACCCCTCCACTTT
CASSVRGQGDNSPLHF
>.|TRBV9|TRBJ2-2|.
TGTGCCAGCAGCGTGGGCAGCCTGACCGGGGAGCTGTTTTTT
CASSVGSLTGELFF
>once|TRBV6-5|TRBJ2-7|.
TGTGCCAGCAGTTACTCTCGGCAGGGGTCCTACGAGCAGTACTTC
CASSYSRQGSYEQYF
>few|TRBV6-5|TRBJ2-5|.
TGTGCCAGCAAAGCCTCGGGGGGCATGGAGGAGACCCAGTACTTC
CASKASGGMEETQYF
>.|TRBV19|TRBJ1-4|.
TGTGCCAGCCGACCCTCGACAGCGGGTAATGAAAAACTGTTTTTT
CASRPSTAGNEKLFF
>.|TRBV7-3|TRBJ2-3|.
TGTGCCAGCAGCTTAGGGCATGATACGCAGTATTTT
CASSLGHDTQYF
>.|TRBV19|TRBJ1-4|.
TGTGCCTCCCGACCAGGGTACGAAAAACTGTTTTTT
CASRPGYEKLFF
>.|TRBV6-6|TRBJ1-2|TRBD1
TGTGCCAGCAGAGAGACAGGGGGGAGTGGTGGCTACACCTTC
CASRETGGSGGYTF
>.|TRBV7-2|TRBJ2-7|TRBD1
TGTGCCAGCAGCTCCGGGACAGGGCGGGAGCAGTACTTC
CASSSGTGREQYF
>once|TRBV5-5|TRBJ1-3|TRBD1
TGTGCCAGCAGCTTGGGACAGGGCGGCTATGGAAACACCATATATTTT
CASSLGQGGYGNTIYF
>.|TRBV6-5|TRBJ2-1|.
TGTGCCACCGGACTCGCCTACAATGAGCAGTTCTTC
CATGLAYNEQFF
>.|TRBV28|TRBJ1-5|.
TGTGCCAGCAGTCGTTTAATGCTAGCAATCAAGCCCCAGCATTTT
CASSRLMLAIKPQHF
>.|TRBV9|TRBJ2-3|TRBD2
TGTGCCAGCAGCGTAAGAGCGGGAGTCACAGATACGCAGTATTTT
CASSVRAGVTDTQYF
>.|TRBV27|TRBJ2-2|.
TGTGCCACCAAGGGAGGACAGGCGAACACCGGGGAGCTGTTTTTT
CATKGGQANTGELFF
>.|TRBV9|TRBJ2-7|.
TGTGCCAGCAGCGTTCAGGGCGTTGGGGACGAGCAGTACTTC
CASSVQGVGDEQYF
>.|TRBV28|TRBJ1-6|.
TGTGCCAGCAGTACAGCGCGGTCAGGGGATTCACCCCTCCACTTT
CASSTARSGDSPLHF
>.|TRBV28|TRBJ1-2|.
TGTGCCAGCAGTTCAGGGTATAGTAACTATGGCTACACCTTC
CASSSGYSNYGYTF
>.|TRBV20-1|TRBJ2-5|.
TGCAGTGCTAGAAGGGGTGAGACCCAGTACTTC
CSARRGETQYF